The 15 T cell receptor beta chains below come from one sample, sequenced in a study of vaccination effects on CD4 cells after COVID-19. When around ten days of culture had elapsed, CD4+ T cells were isolated. Their cognate antigens are unknown. Only in-frame clones appear in the TCRdb table, and some are missing; sequencing was by immunoSEQ multiplex PCR. The sample consists of tens of thousands of clones, around 79% of them appearing once. The sequenced sample was CD4+ T cells from PBMCs cultured without peptide, obtained before COVID-19 vaccination. The receptors stem from a human donor who received a COVID-19 vaccine.

This sequence joins TRBV5-1 and TRBJ2-1, with 11 positions matching TRBD1. The CDR3 has 19 amino acids. Trimming took 0 bases from V and 0 from J; bases not matched to a gene: 8. CDR1 SGHRS and CDR2 YFSETQ come from the germline V gene. In DNA form, the CDR3 reads TGCGCCAGCAGCTTGGGGACAGGGGGCTCAATGAGCTCCTACAATGAGCAGTTCTTC. As protein: CASSLGTGGSMSSYNEQFF.

The genes are TRBV5-4 and TRBJ1-5, with TRBD1 matching over 7 bases. CDR1 is SGHNT and CDR2 is YYREEE in the germline V gene (reference sequence). The CDR3 extends over 14 amino acids. Trimming took 5 bases from V and 2 from J; bases not matched to a gene: 4. The CDR3: CASSPGQGNQPQHF. CDR3 bases: TGTGCCAGCAGTCCAGGACAGGGCAATCAGCCCCAGCATTTT.

The V and J genes are TRBV27 and TRBJ1-2, with 9 bases fitting TRBD1. This CDR3 is built from 14 residues. CDR1 and CDR2 (germline): MNHEY, SMNVEV (reference sequence). The V gene end was trimmed by 2 bases and the J gene end by 5 bases; junction bases not matched to a gene: 3. The CDR3: CASSLGTGPYGYTF. The CDR3 coding sequence is TGTGCCAGCAGTTTAGGGACAGGGCCTTATGGCTACACCTTC.

This clone showed up just a few times. The rearrangement uses TRBV30 and TRBJ1-2; D is perhaps TRBD1 (6 bases). Germline CDR1 GTSNPN, CDR2 SVGIG (reference sequence). V lost 4 bases, J lost 11 bases, and 17 bases lay in between. This CDR3 contains 12 residues. CDR3 DNA sequence: TGTGCCTGGACCCTAGGGGGACCTCTATACACCTTC. Protein product: CAWTLGGPLYTF. Complete variable domain (other parts from reference TRBV30 and TRBJ1-2): SQTIHQWPATLVQPVGSPLSLECTVEGTSNPNLYWYRQAAGRGLQLLFYSVGIGQISSEVPQNLSASRPQDRQFILSSKKLLLSDSGFYLCAWTLGGPLYTFGSGTRLTVV.

V is TRBV14 and J is TRBJ2-1; perhaps TRBD2 as D (6 bases). V shed 4 bases and J shed 6 bases, with 16 bases lying between them. Looked up from germline, CDR1 is SGHDN and CDR2 is FVKESK. The CDR3 length is 15 residues. CDR3 nucleotide sequence: TGTGCCAGCAGCCCCGGTGGCGGGGCCACCAATGAGCAGTTCTTC. It translates to CASSPGGGATNEQFF.

The chain combines TRBV6-6 with TRBJ1-2, with 9 bases that match TRBD1. V was pared by 4 bases and J by 5 bases, with 2 bases of the junction left unmatched. The CDR3 has 13 amino acids. CDR1 is MNHNY and CDR2 is SVGAGI in the germline V gene (reference sequence). CDR3 loop: CASSSGQGYGYTF. CDR3 bases: TGTGCCAGCAGTTCCGGACAGGGGTATGGCTACACCTTC.

Concerning this clone itself: One junction end disagrees with the germline gene, perhaps due to a read error. V gene TRBV7-6 combines with J gene TRBJ1-2, with TRBD1 matching 7 bases. Germline V gene lookup returns CDR1 SGHVS and CDR2 FNYEAQ. The CDR3 contains 13 residues. CDR3 residues: CASSSSPGGDSHF. The DNA for the CDR3 is TGTGCCAGCAGCTCAAGTCCGGGGGGGGACAGCCACTTC. Looking up the rest from reference TRBV7-6 and TRBJ1-2 gives the full variable domain: GAGVSQSPRYKVTKRGQDVALRCDPISGHVSLYWYRQALGQGPEFLTYFNYEAQQDKSGLPNDRFSAERPEGSISTLTIQRTEQRDSAMYRCASSSSPGGDSHFGSGTRLTVV.

The V call is TRBV7-6, the J call TRBJ2-7; D is possibly TRBD1 or TRBD2 (5 bases each). CDR1 is SGHVS and CDR2 is FNYEAQ in the germline V gene. V lost 2 bases and J 4 bases, leaving 18 bases between the germline ends. This CDR3 spans 16 amino acids. CDR3 sequence reads: CASSLRRGPRAYEQYF. The CDR3, as DNA: TGTGCCAGCAGCTTACGCCGGGGCCCGCGAGCTTACGAGCAGTACTTC.

The chain recombines TRBV7-2 with TRBJ2-1; 11 bases are shared with TRBD2. The CDR3 totals 13 residues. CDR1 SGHTA and CDR2 FQGNSA come from the germline V gene. V dropped 4 bases and J dropped 9; count of bases not matched to a gene: 2. The CDR3 protein is CASSWGLAAEQFF. The CDR3 DNA reads as TGTGCCAGCAGCTGGGGACTAGCGGCTGAGCAGTTCTTC.

The rearrangement joins TRBV4-3 to TRBJ2-1; the D is unclear. The germline V gene encodes CDR1 LGHNA and CDR2 YSLEER. This CDR3 region has 16 residues. V was pared by 0 bases and J by 0 bases, with 9 bases between. This CDR3 reads CASSQEYGSSYNEQFF. CDR3 DNA: TGCGCCAGCAGCCAAGAGTACGGCAGCTCCTACAATGAGCAGTTCTTC.

This clone was detected only a few times. The chain combines TRBV2 with TRBJ2-2; unclear D gene. This CDR3 has 14 residues. V was clipped by 3 bases and J by 6 bases, with 11 bases between them. In germline, CDR1 is SNHLY, CDR2 FYNNEI. The CDR3, as DNA: TGTGCCAGCAGTGAGTTGGGATACCCCGGGGAGCTGTTTTTT. As protein: CASSELGYPGELFF. Using reference TRBV2 and TRBJ2-2 for the parts outside the CDR3, the full variable domain is EPEVTQTPSHQVTQMGQEVILRCVPISNHLYFYWYRQILGQKVEFLVSFYNNEISEKSEIFDDQFSVERPDGSNFTLKIRSTKLEDSAMYFCASSELGYPGELFFGEGSRLTVL.

V and J are TRBV28 and TRBJ2-2; a weak D match, TRBD1 (5 bases). Trimming cost V 6 bases and J 6 bases, with 14 bases left between them. The CDR3 has 14 residues. Germline loops: CDR1 MDHEN, CDR2 SYDVKM. CDR3 region: CASRLRGFPGELFF. The DNA for the CDR3 is TGTGCCAGCAGATTAAGGGGTTTCCCCGGGGAGCTGTTTTTT.

This sequence joins TRBV18 and TRBJ1-5; 8 bases fit TRBD1. The CDR3 is made up of 14 amino acids. J gave up 5 bases and V 1 base, and 1 base lay outside the gene matches. The germline V gene has CDR1 KGHSH and CDR2 LQKENI. For the CDR3, the DNA is TGTGCCAGCTCACCACTGGACAGGGATCAGCCCCAGCATTTT. Its translation is CASSPLDRDQPQHF.

CDR3 in amino acids: CASSLGINYGYTF. CDR3 DNA sequence: TGTGCCAGCAGCTTAGGGATTAACTATGGCTACACCTTC. The rearrangement links TRBV7-9 to TRBJ1-2; the D is unclear. This CDR3 has 13 residues. Germline lookup yields CDR1 SEHNR and CDR2 FQNEAQ (reference sequence). The V end lost 1 base, the J end lost 1 base, and 4 bases lay between the germline ends.

The J gene is TRBJ2-1, the V gene TRBV19, with a possible D match to TRBD2 (6 bases). In germline, CDR1 is LNHDA, CDR2 SQIVND (reference sequence). This CDR3 contains 18 residues. V was clipped by 0 bases and J by 3 bases, with 18 bases between them. In nucleotides, the CDR3 is TGTGCCAGTAGTATAGATCTGCCCCTGGGAGGACGCTACAATGAGCAGTTCTTC. Its translation is CASSIDLPLGGRYNEQFF. The full variable domain, with the rest looked up from reference TRBV19 and TRBJ2-1, is DGGITQSPKYLFRKEGQNVTLSCEQNLNHDAMYWYRQDPGQGLRLIYYSQIVNDFQKGDIAEGYSVSREKKESFPLTVTSAQKNPTAFYLCASSIDLPLGGRYNEQFFGPGTRLTVL.